The clone carrying this TCR beta chain was counted between two and nine times. This sample is part of a study of T-cell reconstitution after alpha-beta-depleted transplantation in children. Preparation of the TCRbeta library was carried out with unique molecular identifiers. TCRdb analysed the PCR reads with MiXCR anew, one entry per CDR3 protein. This table has about 500,000 distinct CDR3 sequences, 30% to 35% appearing once. The CDR3 extends over 13 amino acids. CDR1 and CDR2 (germline): MNHNS, SASEGT. Trimming removed 5 bases at V and 2 bases at J, with 9 bases between. This receptor was identified in a human donor who donated a stem cell graft to a child with aplastic anemia. Sequences were derived from PBMCs from the stem cell graft donor, sampled from the stem cell graft. The V gene is TRBV6-1, the J gene TRBJ1-2; D perhaps matches TRBD1 (6 bases). The CDR3 region has the DNA TGTGCCAGCAGTACAGGGACCAACTATGGCTACACCTTC. Its protein product is CASSTGTNYGYTF.